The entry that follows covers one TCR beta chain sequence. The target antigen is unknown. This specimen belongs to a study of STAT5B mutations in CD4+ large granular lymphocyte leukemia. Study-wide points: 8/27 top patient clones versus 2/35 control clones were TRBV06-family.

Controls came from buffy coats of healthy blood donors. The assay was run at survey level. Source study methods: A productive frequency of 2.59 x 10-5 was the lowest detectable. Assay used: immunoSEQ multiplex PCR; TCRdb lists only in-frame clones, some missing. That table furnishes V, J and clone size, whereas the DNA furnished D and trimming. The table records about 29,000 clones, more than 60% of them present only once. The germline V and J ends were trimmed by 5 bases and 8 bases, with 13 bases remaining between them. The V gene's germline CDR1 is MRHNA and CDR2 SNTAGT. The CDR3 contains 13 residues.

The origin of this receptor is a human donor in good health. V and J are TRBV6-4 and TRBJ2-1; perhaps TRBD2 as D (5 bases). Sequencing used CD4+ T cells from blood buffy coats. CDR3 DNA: TGTGCCAGCAGTCTCCTAGCCGGCGATGAGCAGTTCTTC. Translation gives CASSLLAGDEQFF.